Following are 19 T cell receptor beta chains from one sample sequenced in a study of T-cell reconstitution after alpha-beta-depleted transplantation in children. The library targeted TCRbeta and was prepared with unique molecular identifiers. One entry per CDR3 protein results from TCRdb running MiXCR on the PCR reads. The data contain about 600,000 distinct CDR3 sequences, roughly 23% of them singletons. The source was PBMCs, mostly from graft donor cells, collected 360 days after TCRalphabeta/CD19-depleted stem cell transplant. The receptors stem from a boy under three years old who had a stem cell transplant for acute myeloid leukemia, so the T cells may come from the graft donor.

The chain joins TRBV6-1 to TRBJ2-6; D remains ambiguous. Per the germline V gene, CDR1 is MNHNS and CDR2 is SASEGT. This CDR3 spans 14 amino acids. Trimming removed 6 bases from V and 2 bases from J, with 8 bases in between. Here the CDR3 DNA reads TGTGCCAGCAGCGAAATCCCTGGGGCCAACGTCCTGACTTTC. Translating gives CASSEIPGANVLTF.

The chain carries TRBV11-2 and TRBJ2-3; 8 bases are shared with TRBD2. The germline gives CDR1 SGHAT, CDR2 FQNNGV. The CDR3 is 17 residues long. V lost 0 bases and J lost 4; bases outside the gene matches: 9. CDR3 loop: CASSLEGAGGAADTQYF. The CDR3 DNA sequence: TGTGCCAGCAGCTTAGAAGGGGCGGGGGGCGCGGCAGATACGCAGTATTTT. Combining the CDR3 with reference TRBV11-2 and TRBJ2-3 gives the whole variable domain EAGVAQSPRYKIIEKRQSVAFWCNPISGHATLYWYQQILGQGPKLLIQFQNNGVVDDSQLPKDRFSAERLKGVDSTLKIQPAKLEDSAVYLCASSLEGAGGAADTQYFGPGTRLTVL.

This clonotype has a count of ten or more. The chain joins TRBV20-1 to TRBJ1-5; TRBD1 aligns across 7 bases. Germline V gene lookup returns CDR1 DFQATT and CDR2 SNEGSKA (reference sequence). The V segment lost 6 bases and the J segment 3 bases; nucleotides outside the gene matches: 5. This CDR3 has 13 amino acids. CDR3 residues: CSATDRSNQPQHF. The CDR3 DNA sequence: TGCAGTGCCACGGACAGGTCCAATCAGCCCCAGCATTTT.

This clonotype was seen a few times. The gene calls are TRBV20-1 and TRBJ2-5; D unclear. This CDR3 comprises 15 residues. CDR1 DFQATT and CDR2 SNEGSKA come from the germline V gene (reference sequence). V dropped 1 base and J dropped 4 bases, with 16 bases sitting between them. The CDR3 sequence is CSARGIWGGRETQYF. In DNA form, the CDR3 reads TGCAGTGCTAGAGGAATTTGGGGTGGAAGAGAGACCCAGTACTTC.

This clonotype showed up many times. This sequence joins TRBV6-6 and TRBJ2-1; D remains unclear. There are 12 residues in the CDR3. V lost 2 bases and J lost 4, with 3 bases in between. Germline assignment: CDR1 MNHNY and CDR2 SVGAGI (reference sequence). DNA of the CDR3: TGTGCCAGCAGTTACACGTACAATGAGCAGTTCTTC. Amino acids: CASSYTYNEQFF.

The chain has TRBV12-3 or TRBV12-4 and TRBJ1-2; no firm D call. The CDR3 contains 12 residues. Trimming left V 2 bases short and J 7 bases short, with 8 bases between. This CDR3 reads CASSLWRVGYTF. The CDR3, as DNA: TGTGCCAGCAGTTTATGGAGGGTTGGCTACACCTTC.

This clonotype has more than one count but fewer than ten. The CDR3 reads CSARDSGGTYEQYV. For the CDR3, the DNA is TGCAGTGCTAGAGATTCGGGGGGGACCTACGAGCAGTACGTC. The chain links TRBV20-1 to TRBJ2-7; 8 positions match TRBD2. CDR3 length: 14 amino acids. V gave up 0 bases and J gave up 2 bases; unmatched junction bases: 3. Germline CDR1 is DFQATT and CDR2 is SNEGSKA (reference sequence).

The table lists this clonotype with many counts. This rearrangement joins TRBV7-2 to TRBJ2-2; TRBD2 agrees at 8 bases. CDR3 length: 15 amino acids. The junction had 8 bases not matched to a gene; V was cut back by 6 bases and J by 5 bases. Per germline, CDR1 SGHTA and CDR2 FQGNSA. The CDR3 spells CASSLLAGGTGELFF. The CDR3 DNA reads TGTGCCAGCAGTCTCCTTGCGGGGGGAACCGGGGAGCTGTTTTTT.

V is TRBV6-5 and J is TRBJ2-1; 8 bases align to TRBD1. The V and J ends lost 2 bases and 7 bases, in that order; junction bases with no gene match: 7. The CDR3 totals 15 residues. Germline values: CDR1 MNHEY, CDR2 SVGAGI. CDR3 coding DNA: TGTGCCAGCAGTTACGGGGGGACAGGCCTGAATGAGCAGTTCTTC. It is translated as CASSYGGTGLNEQFF.

The chain uses TRBV2 and TRBJ2-3; D ambiguous. The CDR3 spans 12 residues. In germline, CDR1 is SNHLY, CDR2 FYNNEI. With 8 bases removed from V and 4 bases from J, the gap between germline ends came to 10 bases. CDR3 sequence (DNA): TGTGCCAGCTGTAGGGCGGCAGATACGCAGTATTTT. Amino acid sequence: CASCRAADTQYF.

The table lists this clonotype with a few counts. At one of its ends the junction is not consistent with the germline gene, which may arise from a read error. The rearrangement uses TRBV7-2 and TRBJ1-1; a possible D gene is TRBD1 (6 bases). This CDR3 spans 14 amino acids. Germline-derived CDR1 and CDR2 are SGHTA and FQGNSA. This CDR3 reads CASSFGTSNTEVFF. The CDR3 DNA reads TGTGCCAGCAGCTTCGGGACATCCAACACTGAAGTTTTCTTT.

The V gene is TRBV20-1, the J gene TRBJ2-5, with 12 bases lining up with TRBD2. Per germline, CDR1 DFQATT and CDR2 SNEGSKA (reference sequence). The trim removed 5 bases at V and 2 bases at J, leaving 6 bases unmatched. The CDR3 length is 15 residues. CDR3 residues: CSARTSGVPQETQYF. The DNA for the CDR3 is TGCAGTGCTCGGACTAGCGGGGTGCCTCAAGAGACCCAGTACTTC.

This clonotype was counted once. The J gene is TRBJ2-5, the V gene TRBV28; D is perhaps TRBD1 (5 bases). The germline V gene has CDR1 MDHEN and CDR2 SYDVKM. The CDR3 runs to 14 residues. Trimming took off 3 bases at V and 5 bases at J, with 13 bases between the two ends. CDR3 coding DNA: TGTGCCAGCAGTTTGTCCGACAGCCCGGAGACCCAGTACTTC. Amino acid sequence: CASSLSDSPETQYF.

The chain recombines TRBV29-1 with TRBJ2-5; no clear D gene. Trimming took off 7 bases at V and 0 bases at J, with 12 bases between the two ends. Germline assignment: CDR1 SQVTM and CDR2 ANQGSEA. The CDR3 is 13 amino acids. CDR3 protein: CSARPLYQETQYF. Written as DNA, the CDR3 is TGCAGCGCCCGACCTCTGTACCAAGAGACCCAGTACTTC.

For the CDR3, the DNA is TGCGCCAGCAGCCACTACGGCACAGATACGCAGTATTTT. Protein: CASSHYGTDTQYF. The chain couples TRBV4-3 to TRBJ2-3; D unclear. Trimming took off 3 bases at V and 1 base at J, with 5 bases between the two ends. The CDR3 runs to 13 residues. Germline V gene lookup returns CDR1 LGHNA and CDR2 YSLEER.

The chain is built from TRBV5-1 and TRBJ2-6; no firm D call. The CDR3 runs 16 residues. V lost 1 base, J lost 0 bases, and 8 bases lay in between. Germline loops: CDR1 SGHRS, CDR2 YFSETQ. CDR3 DNA sequence: TGCGCCAGCAGCTTGACAGTCCGCTCTGGGGCCAACGTCCTGACTTTC. This translates into CASSLTVRSGANVLTF.

Remarks on this clonotype: This is likely a read error, given that the CDR3 carries no conserved phenylalanine or tryptophan at its end. The rearrangement uses TRBV20-1 and TRBJ1-1, with 12 bases fitting TRBD1. V lost 6 bases, J lost 5 bases, and 13 bases stayed unmatched. Germline V gives CDR1 DFQATT, CDR2 SNEGSKA (reference sequence). The CDR3 has 16 amino acids. Written as DNA, the CDR3 is TGCAGTGCCACCGGGACAGGGGGCGGTTCGGGTACTGAAGCTTTCTGT. Translating gives CSATGTGGGSGTEAFC.

The chain is built from TRBV6-1 and TRBJ2-1; 7 positions agree with TRBD1. The CDR3 spans 16 residues. Germline V CDR1 and CDR2: MNHNS, SASEGT. Trimming cost V 5 bases and J 0 bases; bases outside gene matches: 7. CDR3 nucleotides: TGTGCCAGCAGTCCAAACAGGGGCAGCTCCTACAATGAGCAGTTCTTC. It encodes CASSPNRGSSYNEQFF.

This clonotype was observed a few times. This sequence joins TRBV6-5 and TRBJ2-3, with 9 positions matching TRBD1. The ends lost 3 bases at V and 2 bases at J; junction bases unmatched: 3. Germline V gene lookup returns CDR1 MNHEY and CDR2 SVGAGI. CDR3 length: 15 amino acids. DNA for the CDR3: TGTGCCAGCAGTTATGGGGACAGGGACACAGATACGCAGTATTTT. Translation gives CASSYGDRDTDTQYF.